This entry features one T cell receptor beta chain sequence. As yet, its antigen is unknown. V was shortened by 3 bases and J by 5 bases, with 10 bases between the two germline ends. This CDR3 comprises 13 residues. Per germline, CDR1 MNHEY and CDR2 SMNVEV (reference sequence). The data were obtained in a study of cytomegalovirus exposure and HLA in healthy donors. Study information: Early released data had about 80 million unique TCRs, all coming from HLA-typed donors.

Every donor was a healthy person donating bone marrow. Vbeta (60) and Jbeta (13) primers were used in the PCR. The data were produced by immunoSEQ multiplex PCR, yet TCRdb's version contains in-frame clones alone and is incomplete. The profile shows some 120,000 clones, approximately 80% of them singletons. Study-wide results and caveats: In an earlier analysis, productive rearrangement rates for most beta V segments clustered near 90% or 30%.

The rearrangement uses TRBV27 and TRBJ2-5; D remains unclear. The sample comprised PBMCs. The TCR comes from a woman aged 30 to 39 in good health and CMV-seronegative. The CDR3 is CASSFYGTETQYF. CDR3 sequence (DNA): TGTGCCAGCAGTTTCTATGGTACTGAGACCCAGTACTTC.